The 9 T cell receptor beta chains listed next were all sequenced from one sample in a study of cytomegalovirus exposure and HLA in healthy donors. PCR was performed using 60 Vbeta and 13 Jbeta primers. Sequenced by immunoSEQ multiplex PCR; TCRdb stores in-frame clones only, minus some. This specimen shows 45,000 or so clones; the ten leading clones hold 6.5% to 10%. Sequenced: PBMCs. The receptors come from a male donor in good health and CMV-seronegative.

This sequence joins TRBV2 and TRBJ1-4, with D maybe TRBD1 (5 bases). This CDR3 has 14 amino acids. Trimming took off 6 bases at V and 7 bases at J, with 15 bases between the two ends. Per the germline V gene, CDR1 is SNHLY and CDR2 is FYNNEI. CDR3 amino acids: CASRVGAVSEKLFF. CDR3 sequence (DNA): TGTGCCAGCAGGGTAGGGGCCGTCAGTGAAAAACTGTTTTTT.

About this clone itself: The same CDR3 also results from other DNA sequences found in this sample. This sequence joins TRBV5-1 and TRBJ1-1, with 7 bases that match TRBD1. Germline V gene data show CDR1 as SGHRS and CDR2 as YFSETQ. The J segment lost 1 base and the V segment lost 0 bases, leaving 0 bases of the junction unmatched. This CDR3 contains 14 residues. Here the CDR3 DNA reads TGCGCCAGCAGCTTGGAGGGGGCGAACACTGAAGCTTTCTTT. It translates to CASSLEGANTEAFF.

This chain joins TRBV6-6 and TRBJ2-6; D is possibly TRBD2 (5 bases). Germline-derived CDR1 and CDR2 are MNHNY and SVGAGI (reference sequence). The CDR3 is 13 amino acids. Between the trimmed V and J ends, which lost 6 bases and 4 bases, there was a span of 7 bases. CDR3 coding DNA: TGTGCCAGCAGCCCGGGGGGGGCCAACGTCCTGACTTTC. The encoded protein is CASSPGGANVLTF.

V is TRBV28 and J is TRBJ2-5; 10 bases map to TRBD2. The CDR3 runs 15 residues. Trimming at V came to 1 base and at J to 5 bases, leaving 4 bases not matched to a gene. Per the germline V gene, CDR1 is MDHEN and CDR2 is SYDVKM. As DNA, the CDR3 is TGTGCCAGCAGTTTATCTCCTAGCGGGAGCGAGACCCAGTACTTC. Translation: CASSLSPSGSETQYF.

V usage is TRBV27 and J usage is TRBJ1-5, with 7 positions matching TRBD1. In germline, CDR1 is MNHEY, CDR2 SMNVEV (reference sequence). V was clipped by 0 bases and J by 5 bases; unmatched bases: 4. This CDR3 contains 15 residues. The CDR3 reads CASSLSRTGYQPQHF. Here the CDR3 DNA reads TGTGCCAGCAGTTTATCCCGGACAGGTTATCAGCCCCAGCATTTT.

V is TRBV2 and J is TRBJ2-7; a possible D gene is TRBD1 (5 bases). V was shortened by 7 bases and J by 8 bases, with 21 bases between the two germline ends. From germline, CDR1 is SNHLY and CDR2 FYNNEI. The CDR3 has 14 residues. DNA for the CDR3: TGTGCCAGCACCCCCACCGAGGCAGGGCTAAAGCAGTACTTC. This gives the protein CASTPTEAGLKQYF.

V usage is TRBV6-5 and J usage is TRBJ2-5; 7 bases fit TRBD2. CDR1 and CDR2 from the germline V gene are MNHEY and SVGAGI. The CDR3 consists of 12 residues. Trimming took 4 bases from V and 4 from J; bases not matched to a gene: 0. CDR3 DNA sequence: TGTGCCAGCAGTTTAGCGGGAGAGACCCAGTACTTC. This sequence encodes CASSLAGETQYF.

V gene TRBV7-8 combines with J gene TRBJ2-7; 11 positions agree with TRBD2. CDR1 and CDR2 (germline): SGHVS, FQNEAQ. The CDR3 is 16 amino acids. V dropped 5 bases and J dropped 2; count of bases not matched to a gene: 8. The CDR3 DNA reads as TGTGCCAGCAGCGTATTACTAGCGGGAGTTACCTACGAGCAGTACTTC. This sequence encodes CASSVLLAGVTYEQYF. Together with reference TRBV7-8 and TRBJ2-7, the CDR3 gives the full variable domain: GAGVSQSPRYKVAKRGQDVALRCDPISGHVSLFWYQQALGQGPEFLTYFQNEAQLDKSGLPSDRFFAERPEGSVSTLKIQRTQQEDSAVYLCASSVLLAGVTYEQYFGPGTRLTVT.

The V call is TRBV19, the J call TRBJ1-1, with a tentative D call TRBD1 (5 bases). Germline values: CDR1 LNHDA, CDR2 SQIVND (reference sequence). V dropped 7 bases and J dropped 0 bases, with 18 bases sitting between them. CDR3 length equals 16 residues. This CDR3 is CASTSPAGSMNTEAFF. DNA of the CDR3: TGTGCCAGTACTTCACCCGCAGGGTCTATGAACACTGAAGCTTTCTTT.